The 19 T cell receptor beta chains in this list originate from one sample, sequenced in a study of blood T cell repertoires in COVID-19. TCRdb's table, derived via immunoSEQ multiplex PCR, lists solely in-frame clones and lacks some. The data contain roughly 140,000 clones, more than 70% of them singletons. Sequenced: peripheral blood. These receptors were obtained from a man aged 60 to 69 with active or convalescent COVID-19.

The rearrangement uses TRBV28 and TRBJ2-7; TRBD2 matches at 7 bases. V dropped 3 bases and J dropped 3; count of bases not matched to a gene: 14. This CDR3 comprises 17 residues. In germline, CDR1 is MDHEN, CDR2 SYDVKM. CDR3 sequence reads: CASSFGGWASGNYEQYF. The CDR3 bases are TGTGCCAGCAGTTTTGGAGGTTGGGCTAGCGGAAACTACGAGCAGTACTTC.

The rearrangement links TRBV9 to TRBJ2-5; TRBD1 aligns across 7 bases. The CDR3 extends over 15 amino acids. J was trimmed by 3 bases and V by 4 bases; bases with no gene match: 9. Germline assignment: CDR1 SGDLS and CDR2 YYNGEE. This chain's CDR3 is CASSRYPGTEETQYF. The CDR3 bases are TGTGCCAGCAGCCGATACCCCGGGACAGAAGAGACCCAGTACTTC.

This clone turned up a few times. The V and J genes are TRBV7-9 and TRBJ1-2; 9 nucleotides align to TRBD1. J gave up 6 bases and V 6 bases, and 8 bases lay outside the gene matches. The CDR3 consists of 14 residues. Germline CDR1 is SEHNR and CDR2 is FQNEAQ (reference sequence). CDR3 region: CASSLNRGLDGYTF. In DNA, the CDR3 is TGTGCCAGCAGTTTAAACAGGGGGCTGGATGGCTACACCTTC. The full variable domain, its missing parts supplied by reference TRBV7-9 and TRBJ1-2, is DTGVSQNPRHKITKRGQNVTFRCDPISEHNRLYWYRQTLGQGPEFLTYFQNEAQLEKSRLLSDRFSAERPKGSFSTLEIQRTEQGDSAMYLCASSLNRGLDGYTFGSGTRLTVV.

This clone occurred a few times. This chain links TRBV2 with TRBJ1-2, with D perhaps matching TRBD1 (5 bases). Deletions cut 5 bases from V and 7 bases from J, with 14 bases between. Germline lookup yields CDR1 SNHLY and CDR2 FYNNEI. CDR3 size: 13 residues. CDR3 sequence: CASSPDTPGGYTF. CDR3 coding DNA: TGTGCCAGCAGTCCGGACACCCCCGGTGGCTACACCTTC.

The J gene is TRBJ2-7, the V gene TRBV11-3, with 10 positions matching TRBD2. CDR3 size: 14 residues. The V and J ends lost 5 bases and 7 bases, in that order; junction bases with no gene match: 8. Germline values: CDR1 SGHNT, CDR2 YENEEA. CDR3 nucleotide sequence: TGTGCCAGCAGCCCGCTAGCGGGAGCGGGGGAGCAGTACTTC. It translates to CASSPLAGAGEQYF. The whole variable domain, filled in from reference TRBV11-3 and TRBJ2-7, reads EAGVVQSPRYKIIEKKQPVAFWCNPISGHNTLYWYLQNLGQGPELLIRYENEEAVDDSQLPKDRFSAERLKGVDSTLKIQPAELGDSAVYLCASSPLAGAGEQYFGPGTRLTVT.

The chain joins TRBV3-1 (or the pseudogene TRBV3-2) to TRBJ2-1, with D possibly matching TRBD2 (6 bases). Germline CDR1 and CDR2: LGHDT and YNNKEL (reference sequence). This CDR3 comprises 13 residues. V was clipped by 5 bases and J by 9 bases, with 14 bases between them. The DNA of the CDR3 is TGTGCCAGCAGCGGGGGGACCTGGAGTGAGCAGTTCTTC. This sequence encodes CASSGGTWSEQFF.

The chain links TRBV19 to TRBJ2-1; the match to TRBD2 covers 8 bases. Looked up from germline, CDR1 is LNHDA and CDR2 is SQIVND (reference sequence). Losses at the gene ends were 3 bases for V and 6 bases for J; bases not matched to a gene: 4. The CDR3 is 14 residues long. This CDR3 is CASSITSGLNEQFF. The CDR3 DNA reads TGTGCCAGTAGTATTACTAGCGGCCTCAATGAGCAGTTCTTC.

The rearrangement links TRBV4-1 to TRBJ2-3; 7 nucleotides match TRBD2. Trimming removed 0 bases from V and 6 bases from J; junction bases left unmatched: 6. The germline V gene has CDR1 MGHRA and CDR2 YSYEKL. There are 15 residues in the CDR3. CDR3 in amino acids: CASSQDPTSADTQYF. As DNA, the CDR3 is TGCGCCAGCAGCCAAGATCCTACTAGCGCCGATACGCAGTATTTT.

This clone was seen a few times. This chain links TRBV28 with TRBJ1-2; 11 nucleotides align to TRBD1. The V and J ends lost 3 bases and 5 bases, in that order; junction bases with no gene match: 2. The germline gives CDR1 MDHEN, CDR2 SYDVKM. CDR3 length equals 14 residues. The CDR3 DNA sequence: TGTGCCAGCAGTTTCGGGGACAGGGGGTATGGCTACACCTTC. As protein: CASSFGDRGYGYTF.

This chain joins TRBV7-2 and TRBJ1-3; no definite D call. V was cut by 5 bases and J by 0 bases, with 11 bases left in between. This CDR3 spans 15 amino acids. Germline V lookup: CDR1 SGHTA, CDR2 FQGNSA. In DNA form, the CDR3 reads TGTGCCAGCAGCCAGGACTCGAGCTCTGGAAACACCATATATTTT. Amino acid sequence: CASSQDSSSGNTIYF.

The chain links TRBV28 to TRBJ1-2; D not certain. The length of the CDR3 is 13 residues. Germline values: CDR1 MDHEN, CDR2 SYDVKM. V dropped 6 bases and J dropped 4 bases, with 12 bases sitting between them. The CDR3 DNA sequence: TGTGCCAGCAGGTTGGGCACCACCTATGGCTACACCTTC. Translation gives CASRLGTTYGYTF.

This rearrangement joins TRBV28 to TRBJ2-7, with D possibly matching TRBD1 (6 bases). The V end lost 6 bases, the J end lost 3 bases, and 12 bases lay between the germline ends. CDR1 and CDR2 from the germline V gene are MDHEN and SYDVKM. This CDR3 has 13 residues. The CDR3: CASSVGAVYEQYF. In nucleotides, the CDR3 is TGTGCCAGCAGCGTGGGGGCAGTCTACGAGCAGTACTTC.

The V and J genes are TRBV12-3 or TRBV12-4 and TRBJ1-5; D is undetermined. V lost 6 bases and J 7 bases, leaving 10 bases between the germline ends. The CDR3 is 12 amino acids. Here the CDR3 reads CASSPPFQPQHF. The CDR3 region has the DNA TGTGCCAGCAGCCCCCCATTCCAGCCCCAGCATTTT.

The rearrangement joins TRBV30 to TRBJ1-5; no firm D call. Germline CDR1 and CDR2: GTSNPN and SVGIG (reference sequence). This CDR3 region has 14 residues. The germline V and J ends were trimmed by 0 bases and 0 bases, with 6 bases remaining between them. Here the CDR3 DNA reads TGTGCCTGGAGTGTATCATCTAGCAATCAGCCCCAGCATTTT. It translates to CAWSVSSSNQPQHF.

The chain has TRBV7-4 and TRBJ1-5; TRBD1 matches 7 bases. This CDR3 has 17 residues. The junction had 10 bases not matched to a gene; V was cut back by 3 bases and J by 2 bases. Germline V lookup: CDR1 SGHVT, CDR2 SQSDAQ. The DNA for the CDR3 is TGTGCCAGCAGCTTGTGCAGGGGGAGAATAGGCAATCAGCCCCAGCATTTT. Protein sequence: CASSLCRGRIGNQPQHF. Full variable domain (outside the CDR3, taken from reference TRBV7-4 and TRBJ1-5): GAGVSQSPRYKVAKRGRDVALRCDSISGHVTLYWYRQTLGQGSEVLTYSQSDAQRDKSGRPSGRFSAERPERSVSTLKIQRTEQGDSAVYLCASSLCRGRIGNQPQHFGDGTRLSIL.

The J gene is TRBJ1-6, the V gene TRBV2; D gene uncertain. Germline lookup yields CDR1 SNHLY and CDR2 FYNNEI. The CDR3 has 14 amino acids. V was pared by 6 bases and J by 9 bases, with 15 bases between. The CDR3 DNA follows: TGTGCCAGCAGCACAAACCTTCGGAGTTCACCCCTCCACTTT. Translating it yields CASSTNLRSSPLHF.

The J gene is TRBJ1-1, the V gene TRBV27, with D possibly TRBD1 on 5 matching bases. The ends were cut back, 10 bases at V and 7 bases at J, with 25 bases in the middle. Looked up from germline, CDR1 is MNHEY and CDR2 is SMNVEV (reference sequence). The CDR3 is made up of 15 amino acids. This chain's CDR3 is CATIPLTDVGGEAFF. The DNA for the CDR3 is TGTGCCACCATCCCCCTGACAGACGTGGGCGGTGAAGCTTTCTTT.

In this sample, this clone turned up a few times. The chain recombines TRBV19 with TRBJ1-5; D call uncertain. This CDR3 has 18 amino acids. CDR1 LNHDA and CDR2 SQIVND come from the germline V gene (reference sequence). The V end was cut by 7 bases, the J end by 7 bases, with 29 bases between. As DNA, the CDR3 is TGTGCCAGTACCATCCTCCGAGCGATCCCCGACCCTTGGCAGCCCCAGCATTTT. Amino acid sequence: CASTILRAIPDPWQPQHF.

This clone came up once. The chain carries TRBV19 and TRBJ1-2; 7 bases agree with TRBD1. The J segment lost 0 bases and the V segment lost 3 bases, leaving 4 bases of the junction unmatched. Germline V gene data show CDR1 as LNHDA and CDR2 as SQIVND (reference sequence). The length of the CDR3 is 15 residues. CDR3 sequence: CASSIRDSPNYGYTF. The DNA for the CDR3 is TGTGCCAGTAGTATCCGGGACAGCCCTAACTATGGCTACACCTTC.